These 18 T cell receptor beta chains were sequenced from one sample in a study of technical replicates of blood from a few donors. Here immunoSEQ multiplex PCR was the method, and the copy in TCRdb shows in-frame clones only, minus some. The sample has just under 60,000 clones; 90% to 95% are singletons. Material for sequencing was PBMCs. The receptors derive from a human donor in good health. Some clones in this sample may be carry-over from other donors' samples.

The chain recombines TRBV4-3 with TRBJ1-2; maybe TRBD1 (6 bases). Trimming cost V 0 bases and J 5 bases, with 7 bases left between them. CDR3 length: 13 residues. From germline, CDR1 is LGHNA and CDR2 YSLEER. The CDR3 bases are TGCGCCAGCAGCCAAGAACAGGGATATGGCTACACCTTC. Protein: CASSQEQGYGYTF.

The chain recombines TRBV12-5 with TRBJ1-2; 7 bases align to TRBD1. CDR3 length: 14 amino acids. The junction had 6 bases not matched to a gene; V was cut back by 4 bases and J by 4 bases. In germline, CDR1 is LGHNT, CDR2 FRNRAP. CDR3 coding DNA: TGTGCTAGTGGTTCCTCCGGGACAGTCTATGGCTACACCTTC. It codes for CASGSSGTVYGYTF.

The CDR3 protein is CASSQEAGAQANYGYTF. CDR3 in DNA: TGTGCCAGCAGCCAAGAGGCGGGAGCTCAAGCTAACTATGGCTACACCTTC. The chain uses TRBV4-2 and TRBJ1-2; D unclear. Trimming cost V 0 bases and J 0 bases, with 14 bases left between them. The germline gives CDR1 LGHNA, CDR2 YNFKEQ. This CDR3 contains 17 residues.

The rearrangement links TRBV7-2 to TRBJ2-2; 7 bases fit TRBD1. V gave up 10 bases and J gave up 2 bases; unmatched junction bases: 10. CDR3 length: 15 residues. Per the germline V gene, CDR1 is SGHTA and CDR2 is FQGNSA. The CDR3 DNA is TGTGCCACCGTTGCCGGGACAGTCAACACCGGGGAGCTGTTTTTT. Translated, it gives CATVAGTVNTGELFF.

V is TRBV29-1 and J is TRBJ1-6; 9 bases fit TRBD1. V lost 5 bases to trimming and J lost 7 bases; unmatched junction nucleotides: 3. Germline assignment: CDR1 SQVTM and CDR2 ANQGSEA. The CDR3 is made up of 13 amino acids. CDR3 sequence reads: CSVRTGDNSPLHF. CDR3 nucleotide sequence: TGCAGCGTTCGGACAGGGGACAATTCACCCCTCCACTTT.

The chain joins TRBV19 to TRBJ1-5; D possibly corresponds to TRBD1 (6 bases). Trimming cost V 7 bases and J 5 bases, with 15 bases left between them. This CDR3 is built from 14 residues. Germline V gene lookup returns CDR1 LNHDA and CDR2 SQIVND (reference sequence). This chain's CDR3 is CASKGSGEYQPQHF. The CDR3 nucleotides read TGTGCCAGTAAGGGATCAGGGGAGTATCAGCCCCAGCATTTT.

This chain links TRBV18 with TRBJ1-1; D remains ambiguous. V was trimmed by 4 bases and J by 1 base, leaving 7 bases between them. Looked up from germline, CDR1 is KGHSH and CDR2 is LQKENI. The CDR3 loop spans 13 amino acids. DNA of the CDR3: TGTGCCAGCTCACTACGCGCGAACACTGAAGCTTTCTTT. Encoded protein: CASSLRANTEAFF.

V usage is TRBV5-6 and J usage is TRBJ1-5; TRBD1 is a possible D gene (6 bases). The CDR3 sequence is 16 residues long. Germline V gene data show CDR1 as SGHDT and CDR2 as YYEEEE. V was shortened by 0 bases and J by 2 bases, with 12 bases between the two germline ends. The CDR3 is CASSLATGLRNQPQHF. Here the CDR3 DNA reads TGTGCCAGCAGCTTGGCGACAGGACTGCGCAATCAGCCCCAGCATTTT.

The V call is TRBV7-2, the J call TRBJ1-6, with 10 positions matching TRBD1. Germline CDR1 and CDR2: SGHTA and FQGNSA. This CDR3 contains 15 residues. After removal of 9 bases from V and 7 bases from J, the junction contained 9 bases not matched to a gene. CDR3 residues: CASTTGGQANSPLHF. CDR3 DNA: TGTGCCAGTACGACAGGGGGCCAGGCCAATTCACCCCTCCACTTT.

V is TRBV7-9 and J is TRBJ1-5; 8 bases agree with TRBD1. The trim removed 7 bases at V and 4 bases at J, leaving 9 bases unmatched. The CDR3 loop spans 15 amino acids. From germline, CDR1 is SEHNR and CDR2 FQNEAQ (reference sequence). This CDR3 is CASTPGDRSNQPQHF. The DNA of the CDR3 is TGTGCCAGCACCCCGGGGGACAGGTCGAATCAGCCCCAGCATTTT.

In the case of this clone: Other DNA variants within this sample encode the same CDR3. V and J are TRBV5-1 and TRBJ2-7, with 9 positions matching TRBD1. Germline loops: CDR1 SGHRS, CDR2 YFSETQ. Trimming cost V 0 bases and J 9 bases; bases outside gene matches: 16. This CDR3 contains 17 residues. CDR3 in DNA: TGCGCCAGCAGCTTGGAACCTACGGGACAGGGCATCTATGGGCAGTACTTC. Translating gives CASSLEPTGQGIYGQYF. The variable domain in full, completed from reference TRBV5-1 and TRBJ2-7, reads KAGVTQTPRYLIKTRGQQVTLSCSPISGHRSVSWYQQTPGQGLQFLFEYFSETQRNKGNFPGRFSGRQFSNSRSEMNVSTLELGDSALYLCASSLEPTGQGIYGQYFGPGTRLTVT.

This sequence joins TRBV28 and TRBJ1-6; 7 bases line up with TRBD1. The CDR3 is made up of 18 amino acids. Germline V gene data show CDR1 as MDHEN and CDR2 as SYDVKM. V lost 3 bases, J lost 11 bases, and 19 bases stayed unmatched. CDR3 in amino acids: CASSFPTFGARDSAPLHF. CDR3 in DNA: TGTGCCAGCAGTTTCCCCACCTTCGGGGCCAGGGACAGCGCACCCCTCCACTTT.

V and J are TRBV7-2 and TRBJ1-5; the D gene is possibly TRBD1 (6 bases). Trimming cost V 5 bases and J 6 bases, with 11 bases left between them. Germline V lookup: CDR1 SGHTA, CDR2 FQGNSA. The CDR3 is 13 amino acids. CDR3 nucleotides: TGTGCCAGCAGCCCGCGGACAGCTCAGCCCCAGCATTTT. Protein product: CASSPRTAQPQHF.

The chain joins TRBV7-2 to TRBJ2-5; D is unresolved. V dropped 1 base and J dropped 9 bases, with 9 bases sitting between them. The CDR3 extends over 12 amino acids. Germline assignment: CDR1 SGHTA and CDR2 FQGNSA. The DNA of the CDR3 is TGTGCCAGCAGCTTAGGTACCAGCGCCCAGTACTTC. It codes for CASSLGTSAQYF.

This clone was picked up one time. The rearrangement links TRBV2 to TRBJ2-7, with D tentatively TRBD1 (5 bases). This CDR3 spans 13 amino acids. The germline V gene has CDR1 SNHLY and CDR2 FYNNEI. V lost 6 bases to trimming and J lost 2 bases, with 11 bases between them. DNA for the CDR3: TGTGCCAGCAGCAACAGGCTCCCCTACGAGCAGTACTTC. Protein sequence: CASSNRLPYEQYF.

The rearrangement joins TRBV4-2 to TRBJ2-1; TRBD2 matches at 14 bases. Germline-derived CDR1 and CDR2 are LGHNA and YNFKEQ. The junction had 9 bases not matched to a gene; V was cut back by 0 bases and J by 5 bases. This CDR3 comprises 19 residues. CDR3 sequence reads: CASSQEGPGLAGDHNEQFF. The CDR3 DNA sequence: TGTGCCAGCAGCCAAGAGGGGCCGGGACTAGCGGGAGACCACAATGAGCAGTTCTTC.

For this clone: Other DNA variants within this sample encode the same CDR3. V gene TRBV7-9 combines with J gene TRBJ2-5, with unresolved D. CDR3 size: 11 residues. V was pared by 4 bases and J by 2 bases, with 2 bases between. Germline-derived CDR1 and CDR2 are SEHNR and FQNEAQ (reference sequence). CDR3 DNA: TGTGCCAGCAGCTCACAAGAGACCCAGTACTTC. The encoded protein is CASSSQETQYF.

The gene calls are TRBV19 and TRBJ1-1, with 8 nucleotides matching TRBD1. V gave up 6 bases and J gave up 2 bases; unmatched junction bases: 2. The CDR3 loop spans 13 amino acids. Per germline, CDR1 LNHDA and CDR2 SQIVND (reference sequence). The DNA for the CDR3 is TGTGCCAGTAGGGACAGGGTTAACACTGAAGCTTTCTTT. It yields the protein CASRDRVNTEAFF.